Listed below are T cell receptor beta chains from one sample, sequenced in a study of spatial heterogeneity in lung cancer. TCRdb reprocessed the 5' RACE reads with MiXCR, giving one entry per CDR3 protein. Of around 75,000 distinct CDR3 sequences listed, approximately 12% are singletons. The specimen comprised PBMCs, sampled at surgery. The receptors here all came from a male donor with early-stage non-small cell lung cancer. CDR3s include the opening cysteine and the closing phenylalanine or tryptophan. The D gene is left open where the match is weak. Not every row has a clone size; where given, it reads once, few, many or a size class.

>TRBJ1-1|TRBV18|-|few
CASSPQELGLSTEAFF
TGTGCCAGCTCACCACAGGAGTTGGGTCTGAGCACTGAAGCTTTCTTT
>TRBJ1-1|TRBV20-1|-|few
CSASNTGQANTEAFF
TGCAGTGCTAGTAACACGGGGCAAGCGAACACTGAAGCTTTCTTT
>TRBJ1-2|TRBV7-2|TRBD1|many
CASSLGTGGGYGYTF
TGTGCCAGCAGCTTAGGGACAGGGGGCGGCTATGGCTACACCTTC
>TRBJ1-5|TRBV20-1|TRBD1|-
CSARTGVDQPQHF
TGCAGTGCCCGGACAGGTGTCGATCAGCCCCAGCATTTT
>TRBJ1-1|TRBV2|-|few
CASGTAKGTEAFF
TGTGCCAGCGGGACGGCGAAGGGCACTGAAGCTTTCTTT
>TRBJ2-2|TRBV11-1|-|many
CASSFPSTGELFF
TGTGCCAGCAGCTTCCCCAGCACCGGGGAGCTGTTTTTT
>TRBJ1-1|TRBV12-3/TRBV12-4|-|many
CASGGPMNTEAFF
TGTGCCAGCGGGGGCCCGATGAACACTGAAGCTTTCTTT
>TRBJ2-1|TRBV5-1|TRBD2|few
CASSLTGGPYNEQFF
TGCGCCAGCAGCTTAACGGGAGGACCCTACAATGAGCAGTTCTTC
>TRBJ2-3|TRBV4-1|-|-
CASSQDPPGAVLDTQYF
TGCGCCAGCAGCCAAGATCCCCCAGGGGCGGTCCTGGATACGCAGTATTTT
>TRBJ1-1|TRBV6-5|-|many
CASLGRLNTEAFF
TGTGCCAGCCTGGGACGGCTGAACACTGAAGCTTTCTTT
>TRBJ1-2|TRBV29-1|-|-
CSARNRENYGYTF
TGCAGCGCCCGAAATAGGGAGAACTATGGCTACACCTTC
>TRBJ2-1|TRBV5-5|TRBD1|few
CASSLAGTVNEQFF
TGTGCCAGCAGCTTGGCCGGGACAGTCAATGAGCAGTTCTTC
>TRBJ1-4|TRBV20-1|TRBD1|-
CSARHPTGANEKLFF
TGCAGTGCAAGACACCCGACAGGGGCTAATGAAAAACTGTTTTTT
>TRBJ2-3|TRBV12-3/TRBV12-4|TRBD2|few
CASSLVAPGRTTQYF
TGTGCCAGCAGTCTGGTCGCCCCCGGGAGGACAACGCAGTATTTT
>TRBJ2-5|TRBV7-9|TRBD1|-
CASSEGQGGQETQYF
TGTGCCAGCAGCGAGGGACAGGGGGGCCAAGAGACCCAGTACTTC
>TRBJ2-5|TRBV5-4|TRBD2|-
CASSGLAGPQETQYF
TGTGCCAGCAGCGGCCTAGCGGGACCCCAAGAGACCCAGTACTTC
>TRBJ2-2|TRBV15|-|many
CATSRDYSSGELFF
TGTGCCACCAGCAGAGATTACTCTTCGGGGGAGCTGTTTTTT
>TRBJ1-1|TRBV10-3|-|-
CAISESRGDTEAFF
TGTGCCATCAGTGAGTCCCGGGGGGACACTGAAGCTTTCTTT
>TRBJ2-5|TRBV29-1|TRBD2|-
CSVTSGWGETQYF
TGCAGCGTGACTAGCGGATGGGGAGAGACCCAGTACTTC
>TRBJ2-1|TRBV20-1|-|-
CSGLGLGSYNEQLF
TGCAGCGGCCTGGGACTGGGCTCCTACAATGAGCAGCTCTTC
>TRBJ2-5|TRBV5-1|TRBD1|-
CASRETGATQETQYF
TGCGCCAGCAGGGAGACAGGGGCTACTCAAGAGACCCAGTACTTC
>TRBJ1-1|TRBV14|-|few
CASSPLSIGRSTEAFF
TGTGCCAGCAGCCCACTCTCCATCGGCAGATCAACTGAAGCTTTCTTT
>TRBJ1-5|TRBV20-1|-|-
CSARVGVTGFSNQPQHF
TGCAGTGCTAGAGTGGGGGTTACAGGGTTTAGCAATCAGCCCCAGCATTTT
>TRBJ1-6|TRBV2|-|few
CASSEEVLHF
TGTGCCAGCAGTGAAGAGGTCCTCCACTTT
>TRBJ2-2|TRBV20-1|-|-
CSASSTGNTGELFF
TGCAGTGCTAGTTCGACGGGGAACACCGGGGAGCTGTTTTTT
>TRBJ1-1|TRBV27|-|many
CASRGPIRNTEAFF
TGTGCCAGCAGGGGCCCCATCAGGAACACTGAAGCTTTCTTT
>TRBJ2-2|TRBV9|TRBD2|few
CASSKGFGAGATGELFF
TGTGCCAGCAGCAAGGGGTTTGGAGCGGGGGCCACCGGGGAGCTGTTTTTT
>TRBJ2-7|TRBV12-3/TRBV12-4|TRBD1|-
CASSGPGQGSEQYF
TGTGCCAGCAGTGGTCCGGGACAGGGCAGCGAGCAGTACTTC
>TRBJ2-7|TRBV4-1|-|few
CASSQPLAVEQYF
TGCGCCAGCAGCCAACCTCTCGCGGTCGAGCAGTACTTC
>TRBJ2-7|TRBV7-9|TRBD1|few
CASSSEGAPSYEQYF
TGTGCCAGCAGCTCTGAGGGGGCTCCCTCCTACGAGCAGTACTTC
>TRBJ1-5|TRBV11-2|-|few
CASSFLIDGSGPQHF
TGTGCCAGCAGCTTCCTCATCGACGGATCGGGCCCCCAGCATTTT
>TRBJ2-7|TRBV3-1|-|many
CASSLGQYTEQYF
TGTGCCAGCAGCCTCGGACAGTATACCGAGCAGTACTTC
>TRBJ2-2|TRBV2|-|-
CASSALGNTGELFF
TGTGCCAGCAGTGCTTTAGGGAACACCGGGGAGCTGTTTTTT
>TRBJ1-2|TRBV20-1|-|-
CSANAGYGYTF
TGCAGTGCCAATGCAGGCTATGGCTACACCTTC
>TRBJ1-2|TRBV9|-|-
CASSPYGGTYYGYTF
TGTGCCAGCAGCCCTTACGGAGGGACTTACTATGGCTACACCTTC
>TRBJ1-1|TRBV5-6|TRBD1|-
CASSLVSWTGAAFF
TGTGCCAGCAGCTTGGTGAGTTGGACAGGGGCAGCTTTCTTT
>TRBJ2-5|TRBV6-6|TRBD2|few
CASRRWGRAGETQYF
TGTGCCAGCAGACGGTGGGGGAGGGCAGGAGAGACCCAGTACTTC
>TRBJ2-2|TRBV12-3/TRBV12-4|-|few
CASSLTSGELFF
TGTGCCAGCAGTTTGACCTCGGGGGAGCTGTTTTTT
>TRBJ2-1|TRBV7-8|-|-
CASSLAGQRRYNEQFF
TGTGCCAGCAGCTTAGCGGGCCAGCGGCGCTACAATGAGCAGTTCTTC
>TRBJ1-1|TRBV10-3|-|few
CAAQTGRDTEAFF
TGTGCCGCCCAAACAGGGAGAGACACTGAAGCTTTCTTT
>TRBJ2-3|TRBV25-1|-|many
CASSESLVSSDTQYF
TGTGCCAGCAGTGAATCACTAGTCTCATCCGATACGCAGTATTTT
>TRBJ2-7|TRBV5-4|TRBD2|-
CASSPGGLAAHEQYF
TGTGCCAGCAGCCCGGGGGGACTAGCTGCCCACGAGCAGTACTTC
>TRBJ2-1|TRBV24-1|TRBD2|few
CATSHSGRYNEQFF
TGTGCCACCAGTCACAGCGGGAGGTACAATGAGCAGTTCTTC
>TRBJ1-1|TRBV7-2|-|medium-sized
CASSPGFTEAFF
TGTGCCAGCAGCCCGGGATTCACTGAAGCTTTCTTT
>TRBJ1-5|TRBV25-1|-|-
CASGEIGGGNQPQHF
TGTGCCAGCGGTGAAATTGGTGGGGGCAATCAGCCCCAGCATTTT
>TRBJ1-2|TRBV30|-|few
CAWSDGYGYTF
TGTGCCTGGAGCGATGGCTATGGCTACACCTTC
>TRBJ1-5|TRBV6-2/TRBV6-3|-|many
CASSSLHVTQHF
TGTGCCAGCAGTTCCCTCCACGTGACCCAGCATTTT
>TRBJ2-1|TRBV6-5|TRBD1|few
CASTTGQGDNEQFF
TGTGCCAGCACAACCGGACAGGGAGACAATGAGCAGTTCTTC
>TRBJ1-1|TRBV6-1|-|few
CASSVIGQVSTEAFF
TGTGCCAGCAGCGTAATAGGACAAGTATCCACTGAAGCTTTCTTT
>TRBJ2-2|TRBV5-1|-|many
CASSNWDQASEELFF
TGCGCCAGCAGCAATTGGGACCAGGCCTCGGAGGAGCTGTTTTTT
>TRBJ1-2|TRBV29-1|-|-
CSVESYYGYTF
TGCAGCGTTGAATCCTACTATGGCTACACCTTC
>TRBJ2-1|TRBV9|-|few
CASSVRPLEDEQFF
TGTGCCAGCAGCGTAAGACCTTTGGAGGATGAGCAGTTCTTC
>TRBJ2-1|TRBV6-6|TRBD2|few
CASSYSKLAGGVYNEQFF
TGTGCCAGCAGTTACTCGAAATTAGCGGGAGGGGTCTACAATGAGCAGTTCTTC
>TRBJ2-7|TRBV5-1|-|-
CASSLENYEQYF
TGCGCCAGCAGCTTGGAAAACTACGAGCAGTACTTC
>TRBJ1-5|TRBV2|-|many
CASSAQAWGNQPQHF
TGTGCCAGCAGTGCCCAGGCGTGGGGCAATCAGCCCCAGCATTTT